The 3 T cell receptor beta chains below all came from one sample that was sequenced in a study of T cell clonotyping in hematopoietic cell transplantation. Time point defined: recipient sample about 28 days before transplant, after cytoreduction. Produced via immunoSEQ multiplex PCR; TCRdb's table is partial and in-frame only. The data show 20,000 to 25,000 clones, 85% to 90% seen once. Sequences were derived from peripheral blood mononuclear cells, sampled before stem cell transplant. The receptors here all came from a man aged 18-30 years with biphenotypic leukemia. Some clones in this sample may be carry-over from other donors' samples.

The chain carries TRBV2 and TRBJ1-1; 7 nucleotides agree with TRBD1. Per germline, CDR1 SNHLY and CDR2 FYNNEI. This CDR3 region has 16 residues. J lost 3 bases, V lost 5 bases, and 12 bases had no gene match. CDR3 amino acids: CASSNYRGGLDTEAFF. The CDR3, as DNA: TGTGCCAGCAGTAATTACAGGGGTGGGTTAGACACTGAAGCTTTCTTT.

This clone has just one count. This chain connects TRBV7-2 to TRBJ1-1; D unclear. There are 14 residues in the CDR3. Germline V CDR1 and CDR2: SGHTA, FQGNSA. The V end lost 0 bases, the J end lost 1 base, and 6 bases lay between the germline ends. The CDR3 bases are TGTGCCAGCAGCTTAGCAGGCGGGAACACTGAAGCTTTCTTT. As protein: CASSLAGGNTEAFF.

The chain carries TRBV7-6 and TRBJ2-7; D is tentatively TRBD1 or TRBD2 (5 bases each). CDR1 and CDR2 from the germline V gene are SGHVS and FNYEAQ. Trimming left V 1 base short and J 0 bases short, with 7 bases between. The CDR3 loop spans 14 amino acids. CDR3 in DNA: TGTGCCAGCAGCTTAGGAGGGACCTCCTACGAGCAGTACTTC. This sequence encodes CASSLGGTSYEQYF. The full variable domain, its missing parts supplied by reference TRBV7-6 and TRBJ2-7, is GAGVSQSPRYKVTKRGQDVALRCDPISGHVSLYWYRQALGQGPEFLTYFNYEAQQDKSGLPNDRFSAERPEGSISTLTIQRTEQRDSAMYRCASSLGGTSYEQYFGPGTRLTVT.